Listed below are T cell receptor beta chains from one sample, sequenced in a study of blood T cell repertoires in COVID-19. The table came from immunoSEQ multiplex PCR; TCRdb's copy has only in-frame clones and leaves some out. The repertoire holds about 77,000 clones, about nine tenths seen once, with around 7.3% in the top ten. The sequenced sample consisted of peripheral blood. These receptors all stem from a woman at least 80 years old with acute or convalescent COVID-19. CDR3s include the opening cysteine and the closing phenylalanine or tryptophan. A D gene is named only where the DNA matches it firmly. Not every row has a clone size; where given, it reads once, few, many or a size class.

j_gene: TRBJ2-5; v_gene: TRBV2; len: 13; abundance: -; d_gene: TRBD1; CDR3aa: CASSGDSQETQYF; CDR3nt: TGTGCCAGCAGTGGGGACAGCCAAGAGACCCAGTACTTC
j_gene: TRBJ2-5; v_gene: TRBV7-2; len: 15; abundance: -; d_gene: -; CDR3aa: CASSPLGLYQETQYF; CDR3nt: TGTGCCAGCAGCCCCCTAGGACTTTACCAAGAGACCCAGTACTTC
j_gene: TRBJ1-1; v_gene: TRBV5-4; len: 15; abundance: -; d_gene: TRBD1; CDR3aa: CASSTPGGPNTEAFF; CDR3nt: TGTGCCAGCAGCACTCCAGGGGGCCCGAACACTGAAGCTTTCTTT
j_gene: TRBJ2-7; v_gene: TRBV7-3; len: 14; abundance: -; d_gene: TRBD1; CDR3aa: CASSPQGGQYEQYF; CDR3nt: TGTGCCAGCAGCCCCCAAGGGGGACAGTACGAGCAGTACTTC
j_gene: TRBJ2-2; v_gene: TRBV7-6; len: 17; abundance: -; d_gene: TRBD2; CDR3aa: CASSSGLAGVNGGELFF; CDR3nt: TGTGCCAGCAGCTCGGGACTAGCGGGAGTTAATGGCGGGGAGCTGTTTTTT
j_gene: TRBJ2-6; v_gene: TRBV9; len: 13; abundance: -; d_gene: -; CDR3aa: CASSHSGANVLTF; CDR3nt: TGTGCCAGCAGCCACTCTGGGGCCAACGTCCTGACTTTC
j_gene: TRBJ2-3; v_gene: TRBV7-2; len: 16; abundance: -; d_gene: TRBD2; CDR3aa: CASSLGLTGGQDTQYF; CDR3nt: TGTGCCAGCAGCCTAGGGTTGACGGGGGGGCAAGATACGCAGTATTTT
j_gene: TRBJ1-3; v_gene: TRBV19; len: 17; abundance: -; d_gene: -; CDR3aa: CASRSPGHSFSGNTIYF; CDR3nt: TGTGCCAGTAGATCGCCGGGACACTCCTTCAGTGGAAACACCATATATTTT
j_gene: TRBJ2-5; v_gene: TRBV19; len: 15; abundance: -; d_gene: TRBD2; CDR3aa: CASSIDGGAEETQYF; CDR3nt: TGTGCCAGTAGTATAGACGGGGGGGCGGAAGAGACCCAGTACTTC
j_gene: TRBJ2-2; v_gene: TRBV2; len: 13; abundance: once; d_gene: -; CDR3aa: CASSEQAPGELFF; CDR3nt: TGTGCCAGCAGTGAGCAGGCTCCCGGGGAGCTGTTTTTT
j_gene: TRBJ1-2; v_gene: TRBV4-3; len: 15; abundance: -; d_gene: -; CDR3aa: CASSPVTGASYGYTF; CDR3nt: TGCGCCAGCAGCCCCGTTACAGGTGCCTCCTATGGCTACACCTTC
j_gene: TRBJ2-1; v_gene: TRBV9; len: 14; abundance: -; d_gene: -; CDR3aa: CASSSTGDIGEQFF; CDR3nt: TGTGCCAGCAGCTCGACCGGGGACATAGGTGAGCAGTTCTTC
j_gene: TRBJ1-3; v_gene: TRBV18; len: 15; abundance: -; d_gene: -; CDR3aa: CASSPLLQGGNTIYF; CDR3nt: TGTGCCAGCTCACCACTCCTACAGGGAGGAAACACCATATATTTT
j_gene: TRBJ1-1; v_gene: TRBV19; len: 15; abundance: -; d_gene: -; CDR3aa: CASKRLRGSGTEAFF; CDR3nt: TGTGCCAGTAAGAGACTCCGGGGGAGTGGCACTGAAGCTTTCTTT
j_gene: TRBJ1-5; v_gene: TRBV19; len: 15; abundance: -; d_gene: -; CDR3aa: CASSIYAGTNQPQHF; CDR3nt: TGTGCCAGTAGTATATATGCGGGGACCAATCAGCCCCAGCATTTT
j_gene: TRBJ1-1; v_gene: TRBV28; len: 15; abundance: -; d_gene: TRBD1; CDR3aa: CASSHAGTGVTEAFF; CDR3nt: TGTGCCAGCAGTCACGCCGGGACAGGGGTCACTGAAGCTTTCTTT
j_gene: TRBJ1-2; v_gene: TRBV30; len: 16; abundance: -; d_gene: TRBD1; CDR3aa: CARGLPTGQGIGGYTF; CDR3nt: TGTGCCCGGGGCCTCCCCACGGGACAGGGAATAGGGGGCTACACCTTC
j_gene: TRBJ1-5; v_gene: TRBV10-3; len: 13; abundance: -; d_gene: -; CDR3aa: CAISEYREQPQHF; CDR3nt: TGTGCCATCAGTGAGTACAGGGAACAGCCCCAGCATTTT
j_gene: TRBJ2-2; v_gene: TRBV18; len: 13; abundance: few; d_gene: -; CDR3aa: CASSPTVTGELFF; CDR3nt: TGTGCCAGCTCACCGACAGTAACCGGGGAGCTGTTTTTT
j_gene: TRBJ2-3; v_gene: TRBV11-2; len: 15; abundance: -; d_gene: TRBD1; CDR3aa: CASILGDRGTDTQYF; CDR3nt: TGTGCCAGCATCCTCGGGGACAGGGGGACAGATACGCAGTATTTT
j_gene: TRBJ1-4; v_gene: TRBV6-6; len: 14; abundance: -; d_gene: -; CDR3aa: CASRGWTANEKLFF; CDR3nt: TGTGCCAGCAGGGGGTGGACAGCTAATGAAAAACTGTTTTTT
j_gene: TRBJ2-1; v_gene: TRBV5-1; len: 15; abundance: -; d_gene: -; CDR3aa: CASSLAQGGYNEQFF; CDR3nt: TGCGCCAGCAGCTTAGCGCAGGGGGGCTACAATGAGCAGTTCTTC
j_gene: TRBJ2-7; v_gene: TRBV23-1; len: 16; abundance: -; d_gene: TRBD1; CDR3aa: CASSPDNRDSSYEQYF; CDR3nt: TGCGCCAGCAGTCCGGACAACAGGGACAGCTCCTACGAGCAGTACTTC
j_gene: TRBJ1-5; v_gene: TRBV18; len: 14; abundance: few; d_gene: -; CDR3aa: CASSLQQAPSTQHF; CDR3nt: TGTGCCAGCTCACTCCAACAGGCTCCCTCAACCCAGCATTTT
j_gene: TRBJ1-2; v_gene: TRBV10-3; len: 8; abundance: -; d_gene: -; CDR3aa: CAISEQAF; CDR3nt: TGTGCCATCAGTGAACAGGCGTTC
j_gene: TRBJ1-5; v_gene: TRBV7-8; len: 14; abundance: -; d_gene: -; CDR3aa: CASSSNRRNQPQHF; CDR3nt: TGTGCCAGCAGCTCGAACAGGAGAAATCAGCCCCAGCATTTT
j_gene: TRBJ1-6; v_gene: TRBV3-1/TRBV3-2; len: 15; abundance: -; d_gene: TRBD1; CDR3aa: CASSPNRGYNSPLHF; CDR3nt: TGTGCCAGCAGCCCGAACAGGGGGTATAATTCACCCCTCCACTTT
j_gene: TRBJ2-5; v_gene: TRBV6-5; len: 15; abundance: -; d_gene: TRBD1; CDR3aa: CASSGTGGGGETQYF; CDR3nt: TGTGCCAGCAGCGGGACAGGGGGCGGAGGGGAGACCCAGTACTTC
j_gene: TRBJ2-2; v_gene: TRBV10-3; len: 15; abundance: -; d_gene: TRBD1; CDR3aa: CAIRAGTGVAGELFF; CDR3nt: TGTGCCATCAGGGCCGGGACAGGGGTGGCCGGGGAGCTGTTTTTT
j_gene: TRBJ2-1; v_gene: TRBV3-1/TRBV3-2; len: 15; abundance: -; d_gene: TRBD2; CDR3aa: CASGLAGAVYNEQFF; CDR3nt: TGTGCCAGCGGCTTAGCGGGAGCTGTTTACAATGAGCAGTTCTTC
j_gene: TRBJ2-1; v_gene: TRBV12-3/TRBV12-4; len: 13; abundance: -; d_gene: -; CDR3aa: CASSFGRVNEQFF; CDR3nt: TGTGCCAGCAGTTTTGGCAGGGTAAATGAGCAGTTCTTC
j_gene: TRBJ1-1; v_gene: TRBV4-3; len: 13; abundance: -; d_gene: -; CDR3aa: CASSMDSNTEAFF; CDR3nt: TGCGCCAGCAGCATGGACAGTAACACTGAAGCTTTCTTT
j_gene: TRBJ1-2; v_gene: TRBV6-2/TRBV6-3; len: 14; abundance: -; d_gene: TRBD1; CDR3aa: CASSYPGTVYGYTF; CDR3nt: TGTGCCAGCAGTTATCCAGGGACAGTCTATGGCTACACCTTC
j_gene: TRBJ2-3; v_gene: TRBV30; len: 16; abundance: -; d_gene: -; CDR3aa: CAWSGFIGRRADTQYF; CDR3nt: TGTGCCTGGAGCGGGTTCATTGGGAGGCGGGCAGATACGCAGTATTTT
j_gene: TRBJ2-1; v_gene: TRBV9; len: 15; abundance: -; d_gene: -; CDR3aa: CASSVQGLGRIEQFF; CDR3nt: TGTGCCAGCAGCGTACAAGGACTCGGAAGGATTGAGCAGTTCTTC
j_gene: TRBJ1-2; v_gene: TRBV6-2/TRBV6-3; len: 14; abundance: -; d_gene: TRBD1; CDR3aa: CASSGTGGNYGYTF; CDR3nt: TGTGCCAGCAGCGGGACAGGGGGTAACTATGGCTACACCTTC
j_gene: TRBJ1-5; v_gene: TRBV18; len: 18; abundance: -; d_gene: TRBD1; CDR3aa: CASSLAGQGAPSNQPQHF; CDR3nt: TGTGCCAGCTCCCTTGCGGGACAGGGGGCGCCGAGCAATCAGCCCCAGCATTTT
j_gene: TRBJ1-1; v_gene: TRBV12-3/TRBV12-4; len: 13; abundance: -; d_gene: TRBD1; CDR3aa: CASGQVMNTEAFF; CDR3nt: TGTGCCAGCGGACAGGTAATGAACACTGAAGCTTTCTTT
j_gene: TRBJ2-3; v_gene: TRBV18; len: 16; abundance: -; d_gene: TRBD2; CDR3aa: CASSARGGPLGDTQYF; CDR3nt: TGTGCCAGCTCGGCACGGGGGGGCCCCTTAGGAGATACGCAGTATTTT
j_gene: TRBJ1-1; v_gene: TRBV18; len: 15; abundance: -; d_gene: TRBD1; CDR3aa: CASSPPTGVNTEAFF; CDR3nt: TGTGCCAGCTCACCACCGACAGGGGTTAACACTGAAGCTTTCTTT
j_gene: TRBJ2-1; v_gene: TRBV7-2; len: 16; abundance: -; d_gene: -; CDR3aa: CASSLASRSSYNEQFF; CDR3nt: TGTGCCAGCAGCTTAGCGTCTAGGAGCTCCTACAATGAGCAGTTCTTC
j_gene: TRBJ2-2; v_gene: TRBV9; len: 14; abundance: -; d_gene: -; CDR3aa: CASSVRSGSGELFF; CDR3nt: TGTGCCAGCAGCGTCCGATCGGGATCCGGGGAGCTGTTTTTT
j_gene: TRBJ1-2; v_gene: TRBV6-5; len: 14; abundance: -; d_gene: TRBD1; CDR3aa: CASSLQGADYGYTF; CDR3nt: TGTGCCAGCAGTTTACAGGGGGCTGACTATGGCTACACCTTC
j_gene: TRBJ1-1; v_gene: TRBV29-1; len: 13; abundance: -; d_gene: -; CDR3aa: CSVQGSPRTEAFF; CDR3nt: TGCAGCGTACAGGGATCTCCGCGTACTGAAGCTTTCTTT
j_gene: TRBJ2-7; v_gene: TRBV5-1; len: 16; abundance: -; d_gene: TRBD1; CDR3aa: CASSLGGAGGTYEQYF; CDR3nt: TGCGCCAGCAGCTTGGGAGGGGCAGGGGGTACCTACGAGCAGTACTTC
j_gene: TRBJ1-1; v_gene: TRBV5-6; len: 15; abundance: -; d_gene: -; CDR3aa: CASSYVQGRNTEAFF; CDR3nt: TGTGCCAGCAGCTATGTCCAGGGGAGGAACACTGAAGCTTTCTTT
j_gene: TRBJ1-2; v_gene: TRBV19; len: 12; abundance: -; d_gene: TRBD1; CDR3aa: CASSDRGRGYTF; CDR3nt: TGTGCCAGTAGTGACAGGGGGAGAGGCTACACCTTC
j_gene: TRBJ2-1; v_gene: TRBV7-9; len: 14; abundance: few; d_gene: -; CDR3aa: CASSLARLDGEQFF; CDR3nt: TGTGCCAGCAGCTTAGCGAGGCTAGATGGTGAGCAGTTCTTC
j_gene: TRBJ2-7; v_gene: TRBV13; len: 16; abundance: -; d_gene: TRBD2; CDR3aa: CASSSTPSGITYEQYF; CDR3nt: TGTGCCAGCAGCTCAACACCTAGCGGGATAACCTACGAGCAGTACTTC
j_gene: TRBJ2-6; v_gene: TRBV19; len: 17; abundance: once; d_gene: -; CDR3aa: CASSPRVGPSGANVLTF; CDR3nt: TGTGCCAGTAGTCCCCGTGTCGGTCCCTCTGGGGCCAACGTCCTGACTTTC
j_gene: TRBJ2-5; v_gene: TRBV5-4; len: 15; abundance: -; d_gene: TRBD1; CDR3aa: CASSLGDRAQETQYF; CDR3nt: TGTGCCAGCAGCTTGGGGGACAGGGCCCAAGAGACCCAGTACTTC
j_gene: TRBJ2-7; v_gene: TRBV3-1/TRBV3-2; len: 13; abundance: -; d_gene: TRBD2; CDR3aa: CASSQREVGEQYF; CDR3nt: TGTGCCAGCAGCCAGCGGGAGGTAGGGGAGCAGTACTTC
j_gene: TRBJ1-1; v_gene: TRBV6-4; len: 13; abundance: -; d_gene: -; CDR3aa: CASRAGFDTEAFF; CDR3nt: TGTGCCAGCAGAGCTGGTTTTGACACTGAAGCTTTCTTT
j_gene: TRBJ2-7; v_gene: TRBV18; len: 12; abundance: -; d_gene: -; CDR3aa: CASSPLLGEQYF; CDR3nt: TGTGCCAGCTCACCACTACTAGGCGAGCAGTACTTC